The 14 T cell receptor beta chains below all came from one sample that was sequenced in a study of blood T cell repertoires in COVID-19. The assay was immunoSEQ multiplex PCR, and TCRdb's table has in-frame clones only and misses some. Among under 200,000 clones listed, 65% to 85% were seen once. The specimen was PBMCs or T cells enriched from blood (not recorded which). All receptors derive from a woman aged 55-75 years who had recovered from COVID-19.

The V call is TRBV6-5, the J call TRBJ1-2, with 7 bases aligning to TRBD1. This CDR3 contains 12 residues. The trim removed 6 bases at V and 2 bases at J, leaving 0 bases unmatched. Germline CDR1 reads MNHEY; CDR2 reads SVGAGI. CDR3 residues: CASRTGNYGYTF. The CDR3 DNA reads TGTGCCAGCAGGACAGGGAACTATGGCTACACCTTC.

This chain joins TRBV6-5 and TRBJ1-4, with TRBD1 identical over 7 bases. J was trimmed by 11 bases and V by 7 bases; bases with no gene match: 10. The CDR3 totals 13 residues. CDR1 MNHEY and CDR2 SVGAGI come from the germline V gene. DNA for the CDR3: TGTGCCAGCACAGGACAGGAGGGAAAGAAACTGTTTTTT. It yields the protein CASTGQEGKKLFF.

The CDR3 nucleotides read TGTGCCAGCAGCTCCCTCAGGGGGCGTACCACCGGGGAGCTGTTTTTT. It is translated as CASSSLRGRTTGELFF. The chain links TRBV7-9 to TRBJ2-2; 8 bases are a match to TRBD1. CDR1 SEHNR and CDR2 FQNEAQ come from the germline V gene (reference sequence). V lost 4 bases and J lost 4; bases outside the gene matches: 8. This CDR3 comprises 16 residues.

CDR3 nucleotide sequence: TGTGCCTGGAGCGTCTCCCTAGCGGGATTTAAAAGGCTACGTGGCGAGCAGTACTTC. It translates to CAWSVSLAGFKRLRGEQYF. The rearrangement uses TRBV30 and TRBJ2-7; TRBD2 aligns across 9 bases. The CDR3 runs to 19 residues. Germline CDR1 GTSNPN, CDR2 SVGIG (reference sequence). V gave up 3 bases and J gave up 6 bases; unmatched junction bases: 24.

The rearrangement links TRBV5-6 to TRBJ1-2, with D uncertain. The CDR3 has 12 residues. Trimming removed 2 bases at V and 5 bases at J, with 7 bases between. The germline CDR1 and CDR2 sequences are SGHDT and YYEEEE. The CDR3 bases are TGTGCCAGCAGCTTTGCGGTTTATGGCTACACCTTC. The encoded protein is CASSFAVYGYTF. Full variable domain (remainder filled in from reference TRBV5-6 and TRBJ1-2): DAGVTQSPTHLIKTRGQQVTLRCSPKSGHDTVSWYQQALGQGPQFIFQYYEEEERQRGNFPDRFSGHQFPNYSSELNVNALLLGDSALYLCASSFAVYGYTFGSGTRLTVV.

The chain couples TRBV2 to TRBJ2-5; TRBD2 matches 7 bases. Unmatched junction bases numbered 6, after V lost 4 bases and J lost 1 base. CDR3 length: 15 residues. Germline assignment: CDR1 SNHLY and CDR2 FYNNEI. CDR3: CASSATLAAQETQYF. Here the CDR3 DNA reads TGTGCCAGCAGTGCAACTCTAGCGGCCCAAGAGACCCAGTACTTC.

The CDR3: CASSYRGTYEQYF. For the CDR3, the DNA is TGTGCCAGCAGTTACCGGGGGACCTACGAGCAGTACTTC. The V call is TRBV6-5, the J call TRBJ2-7; D is perhaps TRBD2 (6 bases). Germline values: CDR1 MNHEY, CDR2 SVGAGI. V was trimmed by 2 bases and J by 2 bases, leaving 7 bases between them. The CDR3 sequence is 13 residues long.

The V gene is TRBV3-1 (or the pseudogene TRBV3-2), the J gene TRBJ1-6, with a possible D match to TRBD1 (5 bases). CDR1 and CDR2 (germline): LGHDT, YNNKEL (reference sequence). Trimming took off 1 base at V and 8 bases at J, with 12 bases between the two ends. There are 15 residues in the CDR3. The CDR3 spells CASSQVRGGDSPLHF. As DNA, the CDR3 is TGTGCCAGCAGCCAAGTGCGCGGGGGGGATTCACCCCTCCACTTT.

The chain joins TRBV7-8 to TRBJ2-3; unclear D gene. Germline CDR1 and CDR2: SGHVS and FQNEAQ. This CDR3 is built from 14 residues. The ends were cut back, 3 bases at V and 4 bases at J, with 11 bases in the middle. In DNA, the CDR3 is TGTGCCAGCAGCTTTAGCCTCCTCCCAGATACGCAGTATTTT. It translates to CASSFSLLPDTQYF.

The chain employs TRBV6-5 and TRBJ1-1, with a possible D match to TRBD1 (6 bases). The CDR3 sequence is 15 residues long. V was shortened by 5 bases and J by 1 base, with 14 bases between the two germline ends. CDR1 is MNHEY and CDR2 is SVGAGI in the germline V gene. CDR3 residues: CASSSDRRRNTEAFF. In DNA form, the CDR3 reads TGTGCCAGCAGTAGTGACAGGCGTAGGAACACTGAAGCTTTCTTT.

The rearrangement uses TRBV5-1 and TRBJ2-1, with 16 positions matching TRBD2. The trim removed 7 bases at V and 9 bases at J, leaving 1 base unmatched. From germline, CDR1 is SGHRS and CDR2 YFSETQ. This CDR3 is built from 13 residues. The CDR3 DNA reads TGCGCCAGCGGGACTAGCGGGAGGGTTGAGCAGTTCTTC. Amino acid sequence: CASGTSGRVEQFF.

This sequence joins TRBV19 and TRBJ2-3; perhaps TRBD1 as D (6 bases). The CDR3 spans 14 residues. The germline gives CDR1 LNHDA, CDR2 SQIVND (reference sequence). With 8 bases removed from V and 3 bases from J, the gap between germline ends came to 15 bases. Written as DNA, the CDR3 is TGTGCCAGTGGCCAGGGCAGGGGTACAGATACGCAGTATTTT. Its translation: CASGQGRGTDTQYF.

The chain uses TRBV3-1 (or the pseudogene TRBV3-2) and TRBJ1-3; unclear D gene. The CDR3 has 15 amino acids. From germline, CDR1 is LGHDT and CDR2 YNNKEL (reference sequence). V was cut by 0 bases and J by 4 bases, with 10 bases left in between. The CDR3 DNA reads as TGTGCCAGCAGCCAAGAGTTCAGAGGAGGAAACACCATATATTTT. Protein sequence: CASSQEFRGGNTIYF.

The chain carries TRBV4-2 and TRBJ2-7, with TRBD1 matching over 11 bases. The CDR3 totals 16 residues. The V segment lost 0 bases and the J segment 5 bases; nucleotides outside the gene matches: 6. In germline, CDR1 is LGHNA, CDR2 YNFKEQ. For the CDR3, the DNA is TGTGCCAGCAGCCAAGATTTAGGACAGGGGGCTAACGAGCAGTACTTC. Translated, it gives CASSQDLGQGANEQYF.